The 21 T cell receptor beta chains in this list originate from one sample, sequenced in a study of neurological immune-mediated disorders. The sample's time point: longitudinal time-point 1 (baseline). TCRdb independently ran MiXCR on the 5' RACE reads; one entry per CDR3 protein. The sample contains 71,000 or so distinct CDR3 sequences, roughly 13% of which appear only once. Sequenced: PBMCs. The receptors come from a female donor with HTLV-1-associated myelopathy (HAM/TSP).

This clonotype was recorded at least ten times. V and J are TRBV5-1 and TRBJ1-4; unclear D gene. Trimming left V 0 bases short and J 7 bases short, with 7 bases between. The length of the CDR3 is 13 residues. Germline CDR1 and CDR2: SGHRS and YFSETQ. CDR3 sequence reads: CASSLEGSEKLFF. Written as DNA, the CDR3 is TGCGCCAGCAGCTTGGAGGGTTCTGAAAAACTGTTTTTT.

This clonotype was seen many times. This chain connects TRBV20-1 to TRBJ2-5, with TRBD2 identical over 12 bases. The CDR3 length is 15 residues. Germline-derived CDR1 and CDR2 are DFQATT and SNEGSKA (reference sequence). V was pared by 6 bases and J by 4 bases, with 9 bases of the junction left unmatched. CDR3 DNA: TGCAGTGCCCGCACTAGCGGGGGGAGGGGAGAGACCCAGTACTTC. Its translation is CSARTSGGRGETQYF.

At least ten counts were recorded for this clonotype. The CDR3 here is CASSQAGQGTNEQYF. The CDR3 DNA is TGCGCCAGCAGCCAGGCGGGACAGGGGACCAACGAGCAGTACTTC. The genes are TRBV4-1 and TRBJ2-7, with 10 bases that match TRBD1. This CDR3 has 15 residues. V was pared by 3 bases and J by 5 bases, with 7 bases of the junction left unmatched. CDR1 and CDR2 from the germline V gene are MGHRA and YSYEKL.

The table lists this clonotype with many counts. The chain joins TRBV7-3 to TRBJ1-1, with TRBD1 as a possible D gene (5 bases). CDR3 length: 16 residues. Trimming pared 2 bases from V and 5 bases from J, leaving 18 bases between. CDR1 is SGHTA and CDR2 is FQGTGA in the germline V gene. CDR3 DNA sequence: TGTGCCAGCAGCTTATACGCAGGGATGATCGGAACTGAAGCTTTCTTT. Residues: CASSLYAGMIGTEAFF.

This clonotype was counted ten times or more. DNA for the CDR3: TGTGCCAGCAGTTTAAGTGGAGGGGCCGGGAACACTGAAGCTTTCTTT. Encoded protein: CASSLSGGAGNTEAFF. The V and J genes are TRBV28 and TRBJ1-1, with D perhaps TRBD1 (5 bases). Germline CDR1 MDHEN, CDR2 SYDVKM. The CDR3 sequence is 16 residues long. Trimming cost V 2 bases and J 1 base, with 14 bases left between them. The full variable domain, completed using reference TRBV28 and TRBJ1-1, is DVKVTQSSRYLVKRTGEKVFLECVQDMDHENMFWYRQDPGLGLRLIYFSYDVKMKEKGDIPEGYSVSREKKERFSLILESASTNQTSMYLCASSLSGGAGNTEAFFGQGTRLTVV.

The sample holds one count of this clonotype. A read error may produce the germline difference seen at one junction end. This chain links TRBV4-2 with TRBJ2-7; possibly TRBD2 for D (5 bases). CDR3 length: 15 residues. CDR1 LGHNA and CDR2 YNFKEQ come from the germline V gene. CDR3 DNA sequence: TGTGCCAGCAGCCAAGACAGGACTGGAGCCTACGAGAAGTGCTTC. Translating gives CASSQDRTGAYEKCF.

This clonotype was counted many times. The rearrangement links TRBV6-2 or TRBV6-3 to TRBJ2-7, with D possibly being TRBD1 (6 bases). The germline V gene encodes CDR1 MNHEY and CDR2 SVGEGT. The ends were cut back, 8 bases at V and 6 bases at J, with 23 bases in the middle. The CDR3 extends over 15 amino acids. CDR3 in amino acids: CASGSRPAGVGEQYF. The CDR3 DNA is TGTGCCAGCGGGTCTAGACCAGCAGGGGTGGGCGAGCAGTACTTC.

Remarks on this clonotype: An end of the junction differs from the germline gene, which may be a read error. This sequence joins TRBV2 and TRBJ2-1, with TRBD2 identical over 8 bases. The CDR3 has 15 amino acids. CDR1 is SNHLY, CDR2 FYNNEI, per germline. The CDR3 protein is CASKDGGGIYNAQFF. In DNA form, the CDR3 reads TGTGCCAGCAAGGACGGGGGGGGGATATACAATGCGCAGTTCTTC.

The chain combines TRBV5-1 with TRBJ2-3; 9 nucleotides agree with TRBD2. The CDR3 extends over 18 amino acids. The germline V gene encodes CDR1 SGHRS and CDR2 YFSETQ. V was pared by 0 bases and J by 1 base, with 9 bases of the junction left unmatched. CDR3 region: CASSLAGAGGGGTDTQYF. In DNA form, the CDR3 reads TGCGCCAGCAGCTTGGCGGGAGCGGGGGGCGGAGGCACAGATACGCAGTATTTT.

This clonotype was detected many times. V usage is TRBV7-3 and J usage is TRBJ2-1; 7 nucleotides line up with TRBD2. V lost 2 bases, J lost 5 bases, and 6 bases stayed unmatched. CDR1 and CDR2 from the germline V gene are SGHTA and FQGTGA. The CDR3 length is 15 residues. The CDR3 sequence: CASSLSGGWDNEQFF. CDR3 coding DNA: TGTGCCAGCAGCTTATCGGGGGGATGGGACAATGAGCAGTTCTTC. The entire variable domain, with the rest obtained from reference TRBV7-3 and TRBJ2-1, is as follows: GAGVSQTPSNKVTEKGKYVELRCDPISGHTALYWYRQSLGQGPEFLIYFQGTGAADDSGLPNDRFFAVRPEGSVSTLKIQRTERGDSAVYLCASSLSGGWDNEQFFGPGTRLTVL.

The rearrangement joins TRBV5-1 to TRBJ1-5, with D possibly being TRBD1 (5 bases). The CDR3 runs to 14 residues. Germline V CDR1 and CDR2: SGHRS, YFSETQ. Trimming cost V 0 bases and J 3 bases, with 7 bases left between them. CDR3: CASSLGDLNQPQHF. The CDR3 DNA is TGCGCCAGCAGCTTGGGGGACCTCAATCAGCCCCAGCATTTT.

This clonotype was seen at least ten times. The chain is built from TRBV4-1 and TRBJ2-1; D may be TRBD2 (5 bases). CDR3 length: 14 amino acids. Germline V gives CDR1 MGHRA, CDR2 YSYEKL. V was pared by 0 bases and J by 8 bases, with 11 bases between. The CDR3 DNA reads as TGCGCCAGCAGCCAAGATACTAGAGGCGATGAGCAGTTCTTC. It encodes CASSQDTRGDEQFF.

This clonotype has ten or more counts. The chain employs TRBV3-1 and TRBJ2-1; 10 bases agree with TRBD1. Per germline, CDR1 LGHDT and CDR2 YNNKEL (reference sequence). Trimming at V came to 4 bases and at J to 0 bases, leaving 3 bases not matched to a gene. The CDR3 loop spans 16 amino acids. CDR3 amino acids: CASSRGQGGSYNEQFF. CDR3 in DNA: TGTGCCAGCAGCCGAGGACAGGGGGGCTCCTACAATGAGCAGTTCTTC.

This clonotype has a count of ten or more. The rearrangement joins TRBV20-1 to TRBJ1-3; 9 bases match TRBD1. This CDR3 comprises 15 residues. Losses at the gene ends were 4 bases for V and 2 bases for J; bases not matched to a gene: 6. The V gene's germline CDR1 is DFQATT and CDR2 SNEGSKA (reference sequence). The chain's CDR3 is CSATQGAGPGNTIYF. The CDR3 DNA sequence: TGCAGTGCTACACAGGGGGCAGGGCCTGGAAACACCATATATTTT.

The table lists this clonotype with many counts. The gene calls are TRBV5-1 and TRBJ2-3, with no clear D. The CDR3 has 13 amino acids. CDR1 is SGHRS, CDR2 YFSETQ, per germline. V was shortened by 3 bases and J by 1 base, with 6 bases between the two germline ends. For the CDR3, the DNA is TGCGCCAGCAGCTCCCCCGGCACAGATACGCAGTATTTT. Protein: CASSSPGTDTQYF.

This clonotype showed up many times. CDR3 region: CSVGGQGFGANVLTF. Here the CDR3 DNA reads TGCAGCGTTGGGGGACAGGGCTTCGGGGCCAACGTCCTGACTTTC. The V call is TRBV29-1, the J call TRBJ2-6, with 9 bases lining up with TRBD1. CDR3 length equals 15 residues. CDR1 and CDR2 from the germline V gene are SQVTM and ANQGSEA. V dropped 4 bases and J dropped 4; count of bases not matched to a gene: 5.

This clonotype has at least ten counts. This chain links TRBV7-3 with TRBJ2-3, with D unresolved. The germline gives CDR1 SGHTA, CDR2 FQGTGA. The CDR3 runs to 13 residues. Trimming removed 2 bases at V and 6 bases at J, with 9 bases between. The CDR3 DNA reads as TGTGCCAGCAGCTTATCGATTTTCGATACGCAGTATTTT. Its protein product is CASSLSIFDTQYF.

As regards this clonotype: Mismatch with germline at one junction end may stem from a read error. This sequence joins TRBV7-2 and TRBJ1-5; D not resolved. Looked up from germline, CDR1 is SGHTA and CDR2 is FQGNSA. The CDR3 has 15 amino acids. The CDR3 bases are TGTTCCAGCAGCGCTACAGTTACTAGCAATCAGCCCCAGCATTTT. Protein: CSSSATVTSNQPQHF. Drawing the rest from reference TRBV7-2 and TRBJ1-5, the complete variable domain is GAGVSQSPSNKVTEKGKDVELRCDPISGHTALYWYRQSLGQGLEFLIYFQGNSAPDKSGLPSDRFSAERTGGSVSTLTIQRTQQEDSAVYLCSSSATVTSNQPQHFGDGTRLSIL.

This clonotype was recorded many times. J is TRBJ2-1 and V is TRBV20-1; D may be TRBD2 (7 bases). The CDR3 is 15 amino acids. The V and J ends lost 3 bases and 8 bases respectively, with 20 bases between them. CDR1 is DFQATT and CDR2 is SNEGSKA in the germline V gene (reference sequence). The CDR3 nucleotides are TGCAGTGCTAGTAGGGCGGGGGCCACCCGGGATGAGCAGTTCTTC. It specifies CSASRAGATRDEQFF.

The chain employs TRBV12-3 or TRBV12-4 and TRBJ1-5; maybe TRBD1 (5 bases). V gave up 1 base and J gave up 0 bases, with 10 bases separating them. This CDR3 region has 16 residues. As DNA, the CDR3 is TGTGCCAGCAGTTTAGTGATAGGGGCTAGCAATCAGCCCCAGCATTTT. It translates to CASSLVIGASNQPQHF.

This clonotype was observed at least ten times. This chain connects TRBV29-1 to TRBJ1-2, with 7 bases aligning to TRBD1. V lost 4 bases and J lost 1; bases outside the gene matches: 6. This CDR3 contains 14 residues. The germline CDR1 and CDR2 sequences are SQVTM and ANQGSEA. The CDR3, as DNA: TGCAGCGTTGGGTCAGGGGGTGATAACTATGGCTACACCTTC. It yields the protein CSVGSGGDNYGYTF.